This is a list of T cell receptor beta chains from one sample in a study of technical replicates of blood from a few donors. Using immunoSEQ multiplex PCR, the repertoire was profiled, and TCRdb retains in-frame clones only, with some absent. The sample lists about 85,000 clones; about 94% were seen once. Sequencing used T cells isolated from PBMCs. The receptors derive from a human donor in good health. Both conserved end residues are part of each CDR3. Each record gives: V gene, CDR3 length, D gene, clone size, J gene, CDR3 DNA, CDR3 protein. The D gene is left open where the match is weak. Size is stated for part of the rows, as once, few or many counts, or as a class when the clone is expanded.

TRBV7-9	18	-	-	TRBJ1-2	TGTGCCAGCAGCTCCACCCCGTCGAGTGATCATTGGGGCGATGGCTACACCTTC	CASSSTPSSDHWGDGYTF
TRBV6-5	13	TRBD2	-	TRBJ2-1	TGTGCCAGCAGTCTGGGACTAGCCAATGAGCAGTTCTTC	CASSLGLANEQFF
TRBV5-1	13	-	once	TRBJ2-7	TGCGCCAGCAGCTTGGGGACAACCTACGAGCAGTACTTC	CASSLGTTYEQYF
TRBV4-2	16	-	-	TRBJ1-4	TGTGCCAGCAGCCAAGAGGGGGGAGCGGGGGGTGAAAAACTGTTTTTT	CASSQEGGAGGEKLFF
TRBV28	17	-	-	TRBJ2-7	TGTGCCAGCAGTCCCCGCCCGACTACAAGGCTCAACTACGAGCAGTACTTC	CASSPRPTTRLNYEQYF
TRBV4-2	15	-	once	TRBJ2-3	TGTGCCAGCAGCCAAGATGACAGCCCAGCAGATACGCAGTATTTT	CASSQDDSPADTQYF
TRBV7-6	13	-	-	TRBJ2-5	TGTGCCAGCAGCTTTCGGGGCCAAGAGACCCAGTACTTC	CASSFRGQETQYF
TRBV30	14	-	-	TRBJ1-6	TGTGCCTGGTCAGGGGATTCCTATAATTCACCCCTCCACTTT	CAWSGDSYNSPLHF
TRBV6-1	15	-	-	TRBJ1-5	TGTGCCAGCAGGGGAACAGGCAATAGCAATCAGCCCCAGCATTTT	CASRGTGNSNQPQHF
TRBV18	16	-	-	TRBJ2-6	TGTGCCAGCTCACCAATTAGGACGGGAGGGGCCAACGTCCTGACTTTC	CASSPIRTGGANVLTF
TRBV9	16	TRBD2	-	TRBJ2-2	TGTGCCAGCAGCGTACCTCCGGGGGGGCACACCGGGGAGCTGTTTTTT	CASSVPPGGHTGELFF
TRBV15	15	-	-	TRBJ1-3	TGTGCCACCAGCAGGCTGCAGTCCTCTGGAAACACCATATATTTT	CATSRLQSSGNTIYF
TRBV19	16	TRBD2	-	TRBJ2-1	TGTGCCAGTAGTATCTACCTAGCGGGTTCATACAATGAGCAGTTCTTC	CASSIYLAGSYNEQFF
TRBV23-1	13	-	-	TRBJ1-6	TGCGCCAGCAGTCGGGTCAGGGGTCCACCCCTCCACTTT	CASSRVRGPPLHF
TRBV10-3	13	-	-	TRBJ1-2	TGTGCCATCAGCCCTCTAGGGGACTATGGCTACACCTTC	CAISPLGDYGYTF
TRBV28	15	TRBD1	-	TRBJ2-7	TGTGCCAGCAGTTTAGTTGGGACAGGCATGTACGAGCAGTACTTC	CASSLVGTGMYEQYF
TRBV15	17	-	once	TRBJ1-5	TGTGCCACCAGAGAAATAGGACAGTCAAAAAGCAATCAGCCCCAGCATTTT	CATREIGQSKSNQPQHF
TRBV5-1	17	TRBD1	-	TRBJ2-2	TGCGCCAGCAGCTTGGGGGACAGGGGAGAGGACACCGGGGAGCTGTTTTTT	CASSLGDRGEDTGELFF
TRBV5-1	15	TRBD2	-	TRBJ2-3	TGCGCCAGCCGACCAGCGGGGGGCCTCACAGATACGCAGTATTTT	CASRPAGGLTDTQYF
TRBV29-1	15	-	-	TRBJ1-1	TGCAGCGTTGCGAGACAGCTATCAACGGACACTGAAGCTTTCTTT	CSVARQLSTDTEAFF
TRBV9	15	TRBD2	-	TRBJ2-5	TGTGCCAGCAGCCTCTGGACTAGCGGGGTAGAGACCCAGTACTTC	CASSLWTSGVETQYF
TRBV4-2	14	-	-	TRBJ2-7	TGTGCCAGCAGCCAAGAGAGCTCCAGCTCAGGGCAGTACTTC	CASSQESSSSGQYF
TRBV4-1	17	-	-	TRBJ2-7	TGCGCCAGCAGCCAAGGGAGGCTACAGGGAATCAGGTACGAGCAGTACTTC	CASSQGRLQGIRYEQYF
TRBV7-2	12	-	-	TRBJ1-1	TGTGCCAGCAGCTTCTGGGCTTCTGAAGCTTTCTTT	CASSFWASEAFF
TRBV10-3	14	-	-	TRBJ1-1	TGTGCCATCAGGCTCCAGGAAGGCAACACTGAAGCTTTCTTT	CAIRLQEGNTEAFF
TRBV12-5	18	TRBD1	-	TRBJ1-1	TGTGCTAGTGGTTTGACACGGACAGGGGAATCGATGAACACTGAAGCTTTCTTT	CASGLTRTGESMNTEAFF
TRBV5-5	13	-	-	TRBJ1-4	TGTGCCAGCAGCTTGTTTCCGGGAGAAAAACTGTTTTTT	CASSLFPGEKLFF
TRBV5-1	14	TRBD2	-	TRBJ2-7	TGCGCCAGCAGTCGGGAGGGCCAATCCTACGAGCAGTACTTC	CASSREGQSYEQYF
TRBV9	16	-	-	TRBJ1-1	TGTGCCAGCAGCGTAGCCGACACAGGGTCTGACACTGAAGCTTTCTTT	CASSVADTGSDTEAFF
TRBV27	14	TRBD2	-	TRBJ2-5	TGTGCCAGCAGTTTACGGGGGGGCCGAGAGACCCAGTACTTC	CASSLRGGRETQYF
TRBV14	13	-	-	TRBJ1-1	TGTGCCAGCAGACCATGGGGGGACACTGAAGCTTTCTTT	CASRPWGDTEAFF
TRBV19	14	-	-	TRBJ2-1	TGTGCCAGTTGGGGAGGCAGGAAACACAATGAGCAGTTCTTC	CASWGGRKHNEQFF
TRBV6-1	13	-	-	TRBJ1-5	TGTGCCAGCATCCGAACAGGGATGCAGCCCCAGCATTTT	CASIRTGMQPQHF
TRBV27	16	TRBD1	-	TRBJ1-2	TGTGCCAGCGGTGGGACAGAAGCCTCCGTAATCTATGGCTACACCTTC	CASGGTEASVIYGYTF
TRBV19	18	TRBD1	-	TRBJ2-5	TGTGCCAGAAAACCATACCGAGGGACAGGGGGGCAACCAGAGACCCAGTACTTC	CARKPYRGTGGQPETQYF
TRBV7-9	13	-	-	TRBJ2-1	TGTGCCAGCAGCTTATCCTCGGCGGAAGAGCAGTTCTTC	CASSLSSAEEQFF